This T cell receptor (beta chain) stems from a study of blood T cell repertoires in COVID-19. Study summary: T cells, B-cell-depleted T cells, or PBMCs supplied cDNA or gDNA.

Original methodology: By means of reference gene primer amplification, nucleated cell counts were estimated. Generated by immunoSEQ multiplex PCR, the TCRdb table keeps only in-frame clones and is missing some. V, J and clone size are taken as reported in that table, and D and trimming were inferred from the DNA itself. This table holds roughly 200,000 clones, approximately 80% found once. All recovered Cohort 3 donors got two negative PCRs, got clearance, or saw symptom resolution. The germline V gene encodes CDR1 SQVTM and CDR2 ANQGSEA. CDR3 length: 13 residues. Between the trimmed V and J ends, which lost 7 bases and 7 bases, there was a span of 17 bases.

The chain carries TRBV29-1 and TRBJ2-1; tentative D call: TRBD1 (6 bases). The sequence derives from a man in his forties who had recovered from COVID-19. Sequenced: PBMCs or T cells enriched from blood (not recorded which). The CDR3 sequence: CSARIGGTNEQFF. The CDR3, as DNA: TGCAGCGCCCGTATAGGGGGTACGAATGAGCAGTTCTTC.